This is a list of T cell receptor beta chains from one sample in a study of CD8 T cells in ankylosing spondylitis. MiXCR, run by TCRdb on the 5' RACE reads, gives a single entry per CDR3 protein. Altogether some 450,000 distinct CDR3 sequences are present, approximately 17% being singletons, with the ten largest covering under 1.2%. Input material: blood, either unsorted or a sorted T cell fraction (not recorded which). The receptors here all came from a male donor with ankylosing spondylitis. The CDR3 runs from the conserved cysteine through the conserved F or W. D genes are given only for firm matches. A clone size is listed for some rows: how often the clone was seen (once, few, many), or a class if it is expanded.

d_call	v_call	clone_size	j_call	cdr3_nt	cdr3_aa
.	TRBV5-1	.	TRBJ1-2	TGCGCCAGCACCCCTTACCCGGGCTATGGCTACACCTTC	CASTPYPGYGYTF
.	TRBV9	.	TRBJ1-2	TGTGCCAGCAGCCCCCAGGGGAATAACTATGGCTACACCTTC	CASSPQGNNYGYTF
.	TRBV9	.	TRBJ2-2	TGTGCCAGCAGCGTAGCGGGAGACACCGGGGAGCTGTTTTTT	CASSVAGDTGELFF
.	TRBV20-1	few	TRBJ2-3	TGCAGTGCTAGAGATTTACGGCCAAAGGTTGATACGCAGTATTTT	CSARDLRPKVDTQYF
TRBD2	TRBV27	few	TRBJ2-1	TGTGCCAGCAGTCTAAGCCGACTAGCGGGACGGGATGAGCAGTTCTTC	CASSLSRLAGRDEQFF
TRBD2	TRBV20-1	.	TRBJ2-1	TGCAGTGCTAGGGATACTAGCGGCCTAAGGGGTTACAATGAGCAGTTCTTC	CSARDTSGLRGYNEQFF
.	TRBV4-2	.	TRBJ1-4	TGTGCCAGCAGCCGAGGGGAATTTGGGGAAAAACTGTTTTTT	CASSRGEFGEKLFF
.	TRBV29-1	few	TRBJ2-3	TGCAGCGTTGGGGACGGCACAGATACGCAGTATTTT	CSVGDGTDTQYF
.	TRBV12-3/TRBV12-4	.	TRBJ1-5	TGTGCCAGCAGACCGACAGGAGGGAATCAGCCCCAGCATTTT	CASRPTGGNQPQHF
.	TRBV24-1	few	TRBJ2-2	TGTGCCACCAGTGATACGGGACCCGACACCGGGGAGCTGTTTTTT	CATSDTGPDTGELFF
TRBD2	TRBV10-3	.	TRBJ2-3	TGTGCCATCAGTGAGCCGGGACTAGCGGGCACAGATACGCAGTATTTT	CAISEPGLAGTDTQYF
.	TRBV12-3/TRBV12-4	many	TRBJ1-5	TGTGCCAGCAATCAGAGGGGCCCCGATCAGCCCCAGCATTTT	CASNQRGPDQPQHF
TRBD1	TRBV5-1	many	TRBJ2-4	TGCGCCAGCAGCTTGGGACAGGGCTCTGAAAACATTCAGTACTTC	CASSLGQGSENIQYF
.	TRBV28	.	TRBJ2-2	TGTGCCAGCAGTTTACCCCATCCTAGCCCTCGGTCCGGGGAGCTGTTTTTT	CASSLPHPSPRSGELFF
TRBD1	TRBV5-1	many	TRBJ1-2	TGCGCCAGCAGCTACGACAGGGGGGGTAACTATGGCTACACCTTC	CASSYDRGGNYGYTF
TRBD1	TRBV20-1	few	TRBJ1-1	TGCAGTGCTACCGAACCACAGGGGGCGGGGAATGAAGCTTTCTTT	CSATEPQGAGNEAFF
.	TRBV29-1	.	TRBJ1-2	TGCAGCGTTGGGTCTCTGACAGGTTCCTATGGCTACACCTTC	CSVGSLTGSYGYTF
.	TRBV12-3/TRBV12-4	.	TRBJ2-1	TGTGCCAGCGAGGGGCGGGGTCCCTACAATGAGCAGTTCTTC	CASEGRGPYNEQFF
TRBD1	TRBV15	few	TRBJ2-7	TGTGCCACCAGCAGAGGGGACAGGGTTTTGGTGTACGAGCAGTACTTC	CATSRGDRVLVYEQYF
.	TRBV24-1	.	TRBJ1-6	TGTGCCACCAGTGATTTGGCGTGGGGAGTTGTGAATTCACCCCTCCACTTT	CATSDLAWGVVNSPLHF
.	TRBV20-1	few	TRBJ1-1	TGCAGTGGGGTAGGGGTTGGCACTGAAGCTTTCTTT	CSGVGVGTEAFF
TRBD1	TRBV20-1	.	TRBJ2-2	TGCAGTGCTAGGAGGACAGGGGGCCGGATCACCGGGGAGCTGTTTTTT	CSARRTGGRITGELFF
.	TRBV28	.	TRBJ1-5	TGTGCCAGCGGGGGGTCGGCTCAGCCCCAGCATTTT	CASGGSAQPQHF
.	TRBV7-3	few	TRBJ2-2	TGTGCCAGCAGCTTTACGCGGACCGGGGAGCTGTTTTTT	CASSFTRTGELFF
TRBD1	TRBV11-1	.	TRBJ2-5	TGTGCCAGCAGCGTACGACAGGGCCAAGAGACCCAGTACTTC	CASSVRQGQETQYF
.	TRBV19	few	TRBJ1-5	TGTGCCAGTAGTATACGACAGCCGGGTCAGCCCCAGCATTTT	CASSIRQPGQPQHF
TRBD2	TRBV7-3	few	TRBJ2-1	TGTGCCAGCAGCTTATTGGTAGCGGGAGCCCATGAGCAGTTCTTC	CASSLLVAGAHEQFF
TRBD2	TRBV12-3/TRBV12-4	many	TRBJ2-5	TGTGCCAGCAGTTGGGGGACTAGCGGGGGAAGCGAAGAGACCCAGTACTTC	CASSWGTSGGSEETQYF
.	TRBV5-1	many	TRBJ2-7	TGCGCCAGCAGTAACGCGGGTACCGAGCAGTACTTC	CASSNAGTEQYF
TRBD2	TRBV20-1	.	TRBJ2-5	TGCACCGGGACTAGCGGGAGGTTGGAAGAGACCCAGTACTTC	CTGTSGRLEETQYF
.	TRBV25-1	.	TRBJ2-7	TGTGCCAGCCGTGCCTGGCCAGGCTTCGTCCAGTACTTC	CASRAWPGFVQYF
TRBD1	TRBV25-1	once	TRBJ1-2	TGTGCCAGCAGCACAACAGGGGTGGGTGGCTACACCTTC	CASSTTGVGGYTF
.	TRBV29-1	.	TRBJ1-1	TGCAGCGTTGAAGATCGGGGGCGCCGGGCTGAAGCTTTCTTT	CSVEDRGRRAEAFF
.	TRBV27	.	TRBJ2-7	TGTGCCAGCAGTTTAAGGCTAGCCGGTACAAGCCTTTCTTACGAGCAGTACTTC	CASSLRLAGTSLSYEQYF
TRBD2	TRBV28	few	TRBJ2-3	TGTGCCAGCAGTTCTCCTAGCGGGTATACAGATACGCAGTATTTT	CASSSPSGYTDTQYF
TRBD2	TRBV9	.	TRBJ2-1	TGTGCCAGCAGCCCCGGGGGGGGGTTCTATGAGCAGTTCTTC	CASSPGGGFYEQFF
.	TRBV7-9	many	TRBJ2-1	TGTGCCAGCAGCTTAGCGCGGCTTAATGAGCAGTTCTTC	CASSLARLNEQFF
TRBD2	TRBV29-1	.	TRBJ2-3	TGCAGCGGCGGGACTAGTAGCACAGATACGCGGTATTTT	CSGGTSSTDTRYF
.	TRBV5-1	.	TRBJ2-1	TGCGCCAGCAGCTTGGGGGGGACGGCCAACAATGAGCAGTTCTTC	CASSLGGTANNEQFF
.	TRBV4-2	.	TRBJ1-5	TGTGCCAGCAGCCAAGATGCCGGGAAAAATCAGCCCCAGCATTTT	CASSQDAGKNQPQHF
TRBD1	TRBV12-3/TRBV12-4	.	TRBJ1-6	TGTGCCAGCAGTCGACAGGGGAACTCACCCCTCCACTTT	CASSRQGNSPLHF
.	TRBV12-3/TRBV12-4	few	TRBJ2-5	TGTGCCAGCAGAAAATCAGGGGTCACAGAGACCCAGTACTTC	CASRKSGVTETQYF